Only a few counts were recorded for the clone carrying this T cell receptor beta chain. What it binds is unknown. This specimen belongs to a study of cytomegalovirus exposure and HLA in healthy donors. A multiplex PCR was run with 60 Vbeta primers and 13 Jbeta primers. The method was immunoSEQ multiplex PCR; TCRdb's version includes in-frame clones alone and lacks a portion of them. In the table there are roughly 180,000 clones, roughly 10% of which are singletons. Broader study findings: For TCR beta chains, V- and J-gene trimming was later linked to a missense DCLRE1C variant. TRBV6-2, TRBV6-3 and other indistinguishable V segments were excluded. Across donors, presence/absence analyses took sequencing depth to be roughly uniform. TCR association rates varied by HLA locus in a later analysis, with DRB1 highest and HLA-C lowest.

With 11 bases clipped from V and 2 bases from J, the junction kept 5 bases outside the gene matches. The germline CDR1 and CDR2 sequences are ENHRY and SYGVKD. The CDR3 has 13 amino acids. The clonotype was recovered from a woman aged 25 to 39 in good health and CMV-seropositive. The chain is built from TRBV10-3 and TRBJ2-5, with 10 bases that match TRBD2. Sequenced input: PBMCs. The CDR3 region is CASRTSGQETQYF. The CDR3 region has the DNA TGTGCCTCACGGACTAGCGGACAAGAGACCCAGTACTTC.